The clone carrying this T cell receptor beta chain was picked up one time. This specimen belongs to a study of shared clonotypes between healthy human individuals. Only in-frame clones appear in the TCRdb table, and some are missing; sequencing was by immunoSEQ multiplex PCR. This repertoire shows about 1.1 million clones, roughly 74% found once; its top ten account for about 0.52%. There are 15 residues in the CDR3. Trimming cost V 6 bases and J 8 bases; bases outside gene matches: 13. Germline V gives CDR1 LNHDA, CDR2 SQIVND (reference sequence). The source of this sequence is a man younger than 30 in good health. Some clones in this sample may be carry-over from other donors' samples. The chain couples TRBV19 to TRBJ2-1; 7 bases match TRBD2. Sequences were obtained from memory CD4+ T cells from PBMCs. Subset here: CD45RA-negative fraction. The CDR3 sequence: CASRKRTSGGDEQFF. The CDR3 DNA follows: TGTGCCAGTAGAAAGAGGACTTCGGGGGGTGATGAGCAGTTCTTC.